These T cell receptor beta chains were read from a single sample in a study of blood T cell repertoires in COVID-19. Produced via immunoSEQ multiplex PCR; TCRdb's table is partial and in-frame only. The sample lists about 130,000 clones; approximately 80% were seen once. The sample comprised peripheral blood. The receptors here all came from a man aged 40-55 years with active or convalescent COVID-19. CDR3s include the opening cysteine and the closing phenylalanine or tryptophan. The order of the fields is V gene, D gene, J gene, CDR3 protein. The D gene is left open where the match is weak.

V: TRBV5-1
D: NA
J: TRBJ1-4
CDR3: CASGIQGTNEKLFF

V: TRBV4-1
D: TRBD2
J: TRBJ2-3
CDR3: CASSHAKFSGGTDTQYF

V: TRBV18
D: NA
J: TRBJ2-5
CDR3: CASSGGTEETQYF

V: TRBV27
D: TRBD1
J: TRBJ1-1
CDR3: CASSVHSRDRGAFF

V: TRBV6-5
D: NA
J: TRBJ1-1
CDR3: CASRSGTPNTEAFF

V: TRBV5-1
D: NA
J: TRBJ2-5
CDR3: CASSLGAGTETQYF

V: TRBV6-1
D: NA
J: TRBJ2-7
CDR3: CASSEKRTAAYF

V: TRBV3-1/TRBV3-2
D: NA
J: TRBJ2-7
CDR3: CASSQGTAISYEQYF

V: TRBV7-9
D: TRBD1
J: TRBJ2-3
CDR3: CASTPEETGVTDTQYF

V: TRBV5-4
D: NA
J: TRBJ2-3
CDR3: CASSYDWRTDTQYF

V: TRBV7-3
D: TRBD2
J: TRBJ2-1
CDR3: CASSPTAGLGMNEQFF

V: TRBV5-1
D: TRBD1
J: TRBJ1-1
CDR3: CASSLDEWTGRARDTEAFF

V: TRBV19
D: TRBD1
J: TRBJ2-7
CDR3: CASSMEGTGLIYEQYF

V: TRBV19
D: TRBD1
J: TRBJ2-7
CDR3: CAIPTGGYYEQYF

V: TRBV12-3/TRBV12-4
D: NA
J: TRBJ2-7
CDR3: CASSLSRVEQYF

V: TRBV2
D: TRBD2
J: TRBJ2-4
CDR3: CASSEAGGGLLNIQYF

V: TRBV9
D: NA
J: TRBJ1-3
CDR3: CASSVGEGYLGATIYF

V: TRBV12-5
D: TRBD2
J: TRBJ2-2
CDR3: CASGLGAGGPPGELFF

V: TRBV9
D: NA
J: TRBJ1-6
CDR3: CASNDGSSSYNSPLHF

V: TRBV9
D: NA
J: TRBJ2-5
CDR3: CASSTGTYQETQYF

V: TRBV30
D: NA
J: TRBJ2-5
CDR3: CSWADQETQYF

V: TRBV7-2
D: NA
J: TRBJ1-4
CDR3: CASSSLAQGLEKLFF

V: TRBV3-1/TRBV3-2
D: TRBD2
J: TRBJ2-4
CDR3: CASSPFSVGLAGGEKNIQYF

V: TRBV18
D: NA
J: TRBJ2-2
CDR3: CASSPSTDTGELFF

V: TRBV7-8
D: NA
J: TRBJ1-6
CDR3: CASSLTTDSPLHF

V: TRBV10-3
D: NA
J: TRBJ1-5
CDR3: CAISAGAVGNQPQHF